This TCR beta chain is drawn from a study of read filtering for tumor transcriptome and immune sequencing. For the study at large: RNA-seq yielded only roughly 75 to 1,400 TCR reads, IR-seq about 3.5 to 10.27 million. The study's findings and limits: Correlation between methods rose after single-read clonotypes were removed. The CD138-negative fraction was mixed bone marrow immune cells, not pure T cells.

Sampling of bone marrow took place during active disease in every patient. Many counts were recorded for this clonotype. The antigen is not known. The library was built from around 400 ng RNA with molecular barcoded adaptors for alpha/delta and beta/gamma chains. TCRdb called the reads again in MiXCR, with one record for every CDR3 protein. The table lists nearly 60,000 distinct CDR3 sequences, approximately 13% of them singletons, with around 16% in the top ten. The CDR3 loop spans 14 amino acids. V was cut by 4 bases and J by 0 bases, with 9 bases left in between. Germline CDR1 SGHVS, CDR2 FQNEAQ. Sequencing was done on a sample of a population of CD138-negative cells sorted from bone marrow. The sequence was obtained from a donor aged 40 or over with multiple myeloma. The chain links TRBV7-8 to TRBJ1-1; D perhaps matches TRBD1 (6 bases). The CDR3 DNA reads TGTGCCAGCAGCTACGGACAGCTGAACACTGAAGCTTTCTTT. As protein: CASSYGQLNTEAFF.